This TCR beta chain was found in a study of blood T cell repertoires in COVID-19. Across the whole study: The samples span acute and convalescent COVID-19 from the United States, Italy and Spain. From T cells, B-cell-depleted T cells, or PBMCs came the material, which was cDNA or gDNA.

TCRdb's copy holds only in-frame clones and misses some; the assay was immunoSEQ multiplex PCR. The repertoire holds about 250,000 clones, with 75% to 90% as singletons. Germline assignment: CDR1 SGHNT and CDR2 YYREEE (reference sequence). This CDR3 region has 14 residues. Trimming removed 3 bases from V and 3 bases from J; junction bases left unmatched: 2. This chain joins TRBV5-4 and TRBJ2-7; 11 bases map to TRBD2. The specimen sequenced was PBMCs or T cells enriched from blood (not recorded which). This TCR was sampled from a woman between 18 and 29 years old who had recovered from COVID-19. The chain's CDR3 is CASSYGLAGYEQYF. The CDR3 nucleotides read TGTGCCAGCAGCTATGGACTAGCGGGCTACGAGCAGTACTTC.